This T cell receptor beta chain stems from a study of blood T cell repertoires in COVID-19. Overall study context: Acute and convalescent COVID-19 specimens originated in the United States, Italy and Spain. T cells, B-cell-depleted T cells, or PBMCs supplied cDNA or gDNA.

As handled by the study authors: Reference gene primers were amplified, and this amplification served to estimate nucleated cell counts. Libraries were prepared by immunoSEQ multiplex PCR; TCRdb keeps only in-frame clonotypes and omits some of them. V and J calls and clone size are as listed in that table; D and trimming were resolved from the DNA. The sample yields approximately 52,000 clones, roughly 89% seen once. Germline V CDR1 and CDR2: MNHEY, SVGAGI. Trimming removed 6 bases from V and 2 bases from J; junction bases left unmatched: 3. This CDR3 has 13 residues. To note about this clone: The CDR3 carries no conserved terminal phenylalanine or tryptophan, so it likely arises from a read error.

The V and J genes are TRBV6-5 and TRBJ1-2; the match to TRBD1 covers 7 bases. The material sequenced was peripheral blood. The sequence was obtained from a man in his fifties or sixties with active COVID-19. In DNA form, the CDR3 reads TGTGCCAGCAGAGCAGGGGGAAACTATGGCTACACCCTC. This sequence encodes CASRAGGNYGYTL.